The clone carrying this T cell receptor beta chain was recorded at least ten times. The antigen is unknown. This sample was included in a study of T cell repertoires in cytomegalovirus infection. Study-wide background: Carrying CMV and the relevant HLA type showed in public TCR beta signatures.

TCRdb passed the reads through MiXCR, listing each CDR3 protein once. The table lists about 240,000 distinct CDR3 sequences, 9% to 15% of them singletons. Broader study findings: Ex vivo, HLA-C-restricted CMV-specific TCR beta clonotypes prevailed over the rest of the response. Cumulative frequency of public TCR beta families picked out carriers of CMV plus the relevant HLA.

J lost 0 bases, V lost 5 bases, and 8 bases had no gene match. The CDR3 extends over 17 amino acids. Germline CDR1 is MNHEY and CDR2 is SVGEGT. The sequence derives from a human donor in good health (CMV status not recorded). Some clones in this sample may be carry-over from other donors' samples. Sequencing was performed on PBMCs. The chain combines TRBV6-2 or TRBV6-3 with TRBJ2-1; 9 bases are a match to TRBD2. CDR3 bases: TGTGCCAGCAGTCAAGCGGGAGGAGGGGGCTCCTACAATGAGCAGTTCTTC. This gives the protein CASSQAGGGGSYNEQFF.